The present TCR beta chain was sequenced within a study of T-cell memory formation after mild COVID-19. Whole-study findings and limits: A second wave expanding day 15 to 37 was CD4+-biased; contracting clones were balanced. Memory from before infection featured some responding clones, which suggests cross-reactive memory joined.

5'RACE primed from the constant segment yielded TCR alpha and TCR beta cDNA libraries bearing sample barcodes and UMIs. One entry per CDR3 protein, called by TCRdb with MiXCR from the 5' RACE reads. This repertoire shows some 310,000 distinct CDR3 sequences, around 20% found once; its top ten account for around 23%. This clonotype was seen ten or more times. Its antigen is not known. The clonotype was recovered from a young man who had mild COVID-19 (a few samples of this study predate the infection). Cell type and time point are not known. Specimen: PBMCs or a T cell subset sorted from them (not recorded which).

The CDR3 sequence: CASSQDSGLSGNTIYF. CDR3 coding DNA: TGTGCCAGCAGCCAAGATTCAGGGCTCTCTGGAAACACCATATATTTT. V gene TRBV3-1 combines with J gene TRBJ1-3; weak D call: TRBD1 (5 bases). Trimming cost V 0 bases and J 0 bases, with 9 bases left between them. The CDR3 is made up of 16 amino acids. Germline V gene sequence: CDR1 LGHDT, CDR2 YNNKEL (reference sequence).